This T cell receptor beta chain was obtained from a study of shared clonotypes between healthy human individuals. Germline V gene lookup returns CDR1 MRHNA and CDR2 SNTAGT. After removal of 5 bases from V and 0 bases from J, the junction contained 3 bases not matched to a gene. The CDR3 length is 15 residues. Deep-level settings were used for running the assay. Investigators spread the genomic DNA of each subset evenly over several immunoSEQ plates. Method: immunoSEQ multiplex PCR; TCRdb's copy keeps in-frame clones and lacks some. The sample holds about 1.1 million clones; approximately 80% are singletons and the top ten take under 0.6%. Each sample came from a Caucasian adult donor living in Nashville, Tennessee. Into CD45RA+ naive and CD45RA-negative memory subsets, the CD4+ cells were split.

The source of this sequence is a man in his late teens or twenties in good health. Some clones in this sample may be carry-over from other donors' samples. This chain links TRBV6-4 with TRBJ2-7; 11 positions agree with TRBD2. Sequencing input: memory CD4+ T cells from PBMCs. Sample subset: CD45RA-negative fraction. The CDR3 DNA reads TGTGCCAGCAGTAGACTAGCGGGAAACTCCTACGAGCAGTACTTC. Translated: CASSRLAGNSYEQYF.